These 20 T cell receptor beta chains were sequenced from one sample in a study of long-term antiretroviral therapy in people with HIV. At survey level, the immunoSEQ assay was run in its v3.0 version. Method: immunoSEQ multiplex PCR; TCRdb's copy keeps in-frame clones and lacks some. The sample includes some 23,000 clones, 85% to 95% seen only once; the top ten take more than 8%. The sample consisted of unsorted PBMCs, taken 7.6 years after starting antiretroviral therapy. Receptor source: a woman aged 35 to 49 with HIV.

Concerning this clone: The sample carries other DNA sequences with the same CDR3. The chain carries TRBV19 and TRBJ1-2; a possible D gene is TRBD1 (5 bases). This CDR3 is 11 amino acids long. V was trimmed by 3 bases and J by 8 bases, leaving 7 bases between them. Germline CDR1 is LNHDA and CDR2 is SQIVND (reference sequence). Here the CDR3 reads CASSIGGGYTF. The CDR3 nucleotides read TGTGCCAGTAGTATCGGGGGGGGCTACACCTTC.

The chain has TRBV7-9 and TRBJ2-3; the D gene is possibly TRBD1 (5 bases). The CDR3 totals 15 residues. Trimming removed 5 bases from V and 8 bases from J, with 20 bases in between. The germline CDR1 and CDR2 sequences are SEHNR and FQNEAQ (reference sequence). CDR3 nucleotides: TGTGCCAGCAGCAGGTCGGAACGAGCTCAGGGTACGCAGTATTTT. It specifies CASSRSERAQGTQYF.

The genes are TRBV6-1 and TRBJ2-5; the D is unclear. The V end lost 7 bases, the J end lost 7 bases, and 7 bases lay between the germline ends. The CDR3 is 10 residues long. Germline values: CDR1 MNHNS, CDR2 SASEGT. The CDR3 is CASMGGTQYF. CDR3 DNA: TGTGCCAGCATGGGCGGGACCCAGTACTTC.

V and J are TRBV4-3 and TRBJ2-1; D may be TRBD2 (5 bases). The CDR3 is 15 amino acids. Germline CDR1 is LGHNA and CDR2 is YSLEER. Trimming took 0 bases from V and 3 from J, leaving 9 bases between them. CDR3 DNA: TGCGCCAGCAGCCAAGAAACTAGGCACTACAATGAGCAGTTCTTC. Translating it yields CASSQETRHYNEQFF.

This clone was recorded only once. The chain joins TRBV9 to TRBJ2-6; D not certain. CDR1 SGDLS and CDR2 YYNGEE come from the germline V gene. CDR3 size: 18 residues. Trimming pared 4 bases from V and 0 bases from J, leaving 17 bases between. In DNA, the CDR3 is TGTGCCAGCAGCCATTCACAGAGTTTCTACTCTGGGGCCAACGTCCTGACTTTC. Its translation: CASSHSQSFYSGANVLTF.

As DNA, the CDR3 is TGTGCCTGGAGTGTGTATGGTGGTGGGACAGTAAATGAAAAACTGTTTTTT. Encoded protein: CAWSVYGGGTVNEKLFF. The chain links TRBV30 to TRBJ1-4; 7 bases are a match to TRBD1. Germline V CDR1 and CDR2: GTSNPN, SVGIG (reference sequence). The length of the CDR3 is 17 residues. V shed 0 bases and J 5 bases; nucleotides not matched to a gene: 12.

V is TRBV5-6 and J is TRBJ2-7; D possibly corresponds to TRBD2 (6 bases). This CDR3 is built from 12 residues. V shed 0 bases and J shed 9 bases, with 10 bases lying between them. Looked up from germline, CDR1 is SGHDT and CDR2 is YYEEEE. The CDR3 is CASSLGRGGQYF. DNA of the CDR3: TGTGCCAGCAGCTTGGGGCGGGGAGGGCAGTACTTC.

The chain uses TRBV4-1 and TRBJ2-2, with D perhaps given as TRBD1 or TRBD2 (5 bases each). Germline assignment: CDR1 MGHRA and CDR2 YSYEKL. The CDR3 is made up of 16 amino acids. V was cut by 7 bases and J by 1 base, with 16 bases left in between. The DNA for the CDR3 is TGCGCCAGCACCCCGGGAAGGGGTAAGAACACCGGGGAGCTGTTTTTT. Encoded protein: CASTPGRGKNTGELFF.

This chain joins TRBV7-6 and TRBJ2-5; possibly TRBD1 or TRBD2 for D (5 bases each). The germline CDR1 and CDR2 sequences are SGHVS and FNYEAQ. V was cut by 2 bases and J by 5 bases, with 24 bases left in between. The length of the CDR3 is 18 residues. The CDR3 sequence: CASSLQKLGTFQAETQYF. The CDR3 nucleotides read TGTGCCAGCAGCTTACAAAAGTTGGGGACCTTCCAGGCGGAGACCCAGTACTTC.

The chain is built from TRBV27 and TRBJ1-6, with no clear D. This CDR3 has 15 amino acids. Germline V gene data show CDR1 as MNHEY and CDR2 as SMNVEV (reference sequence). With 7 bases removed from V and 6 bases from J, the gap between germline ends came to 16 bases. The CDR3 DNA reads TGTGCCAGCATCCCGTTGGGGAGAACTAATTCACCCCTCCACTTT. Encoded protein: CASIPLGRTNSPLHF.

This clone was seen a single time. The J gene is TRBJ2-6, the V gene TRBV6-5, with D possibly matching TRBD1 (5 bases). Germline-derived CDR1 and CDR2 are MNHEY and SVGAGI. Trimming stripped 2 bases from V and 2 bases from J, with 7 bases between. This CDR3 has 15 amino acids. In nucleotides, the CDR3 is TGTGCCAGCAGTTACCAACAGGCTGGGGCCAACGTCCTGACTTTC. This gives the protein CASSYQQAGANVLTF.

The V call is TRBV19, the J call TRBJ2-2, with a weak D call TRBD1 (5 bases). V dropped 0 bases and J dropped 0 bases, with 11 bases sitting between them. Germline V gene sequence: CDR1 LNHDA, CDR2 SQIVND (reference sequence). This CDR3 region has 17 residues. The CDR3 coding sequence is TGTGCCAGTAGTATAGACAGAGACAGATCGAACACCGGGGAGCTGTTTTTT. This gives the protein CASSIDRDRSNTGELFF.

This rearrangement joins TRBV2 to TRBJ1-2, with TRBD1 matching over 8 bases. V was pared by 4 bases and J by 6 bases, with 7 bases of the junction left unmatched. CDR3 size: 14 residues. CDR1 is SNHLY and CDR2 is FYNNEI in the germline V gene. The CDR3: CASSGTDRENGYTF. The CDR3 bases are TGTGCCAGCAGTGGAACGGACAGGGAGAATGGCTACACCTTC.

J is TRBJ2-5 and V is TRBV7-2, with D tentatively TRBD2 (6 bases). V shed 3 bases and J shed 6 bases, with 14 bases lying between them. Per the germline V gene, CDR1 is SGHTA and CDR2 is FQGNSA. This CDR3 comprises 14 residues. CDR3 protein: CASSLGTSSKTQYF. The CDR3 region has the DNA TGTGCCAGCAGCTTGGGTACTAGCTCAAAGACCCAGTACTTC.

The CDR3 region is CASSPKVGGYTF. The CDR3, as DNA: TGTGCCAGCAGCCCCAAGGTGGGCGGCTACACCTTC. The chain uses TRBV7-9 and TRBJ1-2, with D unresolved. The V gene lost 5 bases and the J gene lost 8 bases, with 12 bases spanning the gap. CDR3 length: 12 residues. Germline-derived CDR1 and CDR2 are SEHNR and FQNEAQ (reference sequence).

This clone was seen once. The J gene is TRBJ1-1, the V gene TRBV20-1; D gene unclear. The germline V gene has CDR1 DFQATT and CDR2 SNEGSKA (reference sequence). Trimming took off 3 bases at V and 6 bases at J, with 8 bases between the two ends. The CDR3 covers 11 residues. CDR3 in amino acids: CSARSQAEAFF. The CDR3 bases are TGCAGTGCTAGGTCACAAGCTGAAGCTTTCTTT.

The J gene is TRBJ1-1, the V gene TRBV7-2; D might be TRBD1 (5 bases). Trimming removed 11 bases at V and 0 bases at J, with 13 bases between. The germline gives CDR1 SGHTA, CDR2 FQGNSA. The CDR3 totals 13 residues. The CDR3 DNA reads TGTGCCTCCGGGCGGGGGATGAACACTGAAGCTTTCTTT. Encoded protein: CASGRGMNTEAFF.

The V gene is TRBV6-5, the J gene TRBJ1-1, with 7 bases lining up with TRBD1. CDR1 MNHEY and CDR2 SVGAGI come from the germline V gene. The CDR3 contains 15 residues. Unmatched junction bases numbered 11, after V lost 3 bases and J lost 7 bases. The CDR3 bases are TGTGCCAGCAGTTATGCAGGGGGTATCGGTGGTGAAGCTTTCTTT. Its protein is CASSYAGGIGGEAFF.

This sequence joins TRBV7-2 and TRBJ1-1, with 8 bases fitting TRBD1. Germline-derived CDR1 and CDR2 are SGHTA and FQGNSA. The length of the CDR3 is 15 residues. V trimming: 5 bases; J trimming: 5 bases; junction bases outside the gene matches: 10. The CDR3 protein is CASSKGPGGATEAFF. CDR3 nucleotides: TGTGCCAGCAGCAAAGGTCCAGGGGGCGCGACTGAAGCTTTCTTT.

The J gene is TRBJ1-1, the V gene TRBV19; no firm D call. The V gene's germline CDR1 is LNHDA and CDR2 SQIVND (reference sequence). The V end lost 7 bases, the J end lost 7 bases, and 13 bases lay between the germline ends. CDR3 length equals 12 residues. CDR3 sequence (DNA): TGTGCCAGTACCTACGCGGAGGGTGAAGCTTTCTTT. This codes for CASTYAEGEAFF.